The 29 T cell receptor beta chains presented below share a single source sample, sequenced in a study of cytomegalovirus exposure and HLA in healthy donors. The PCR was carried out with 60 Vbeta primers and 13 Jbeta primers. The protocol was immunoSEQ multiplex PCR, while the TCRdb copy is restricted to in-frame clones and leaves out a portion. This sample yields around 150,000 clones, of which over 65% are seen a single time; 2.5% to 3.5% belongs to the top ten. The source material was PBMCs. Receptors were obtained from a woman aged 40 to 50 in good health and CMV-seropositive.

J is TRBJ1-1 and V is TRBV9; 12 nucleotides match TRBD1. Germline loops: CDR1 SGDLS, CDR2 YYNGEE. CDR3 length equals 15 residues. The V segment lost 0 bases and the J segment 11 bases; nucleotides outside the gene matches: 8. In nucleotides, the CDR3 is TGTGCCAGCAGCGTAGCCGGGGACAGGGGGCGCGCGGCTTTCTTT. Protein product: CASSVAGDRGRAAFF.

This chain connects TRBV2 to TRBJ1-5, with D tentatively TRBD1 (6 bases). CDR3 length: 15 amino acids. The V gene lost 1 base and the J gene lost 6 bases, with 13 bases spanning the gap. Germline V gene sequence: CDR1 SNHLY, CDR2 FYNNEI. The CDR3 DNA reads as TGTGCCAGCAGTGAAGGAGGCGGGGGCGGTCAGCCCCAGCATTTT. As protein: CASSEGGGGGQPQHF.

The V gene is TRBV27, the J gene TRBJ2-5; 16 positions agree with TRBD2. Germline lookup yields CDR1 MNHEY and CDR2 SMNVEV (reference sequence). V was clipped by 5 bases and J by 5 bases; unmatched bases: 5. The length of the CDR3 is 16 residues. CDR3 coding DNA: TGTGCCAGCAGTCAAGTGGGACTAGCGGGAGGGGAGACCCAGTACTTC. Translated: CASSQVGLAGGETQYF.

CDR3 nucleotide sequence: TGCGCCAGCAGCTTGGGGGGGACAGGGGTCCACGAGCAGTACTTC. The encoded protein is CASSLGGTGVHEQYF. V gene TRBV5-1 combines with J gene TRBJ2-7; the match to TRBD1 covers 10 bases. CDR1 SGHRS and CDR2 YFSETQ come from the germline V gene. Trimming took 0 bases from V and 5 from J; bases not matched to a gene: 5. The CDR3 has 15 amino acids.

V and J are TRBV28 and TRBJ2-3, with 7 bases fitting TRBD1. With V trimmed by 6 bases and J by 1 base, 1 base remained unmatched. This CDR3 contains 13 residues. Germline loops: CDR1 MDHEN, CDR2 SYDVKM. CDR3 nucleotide sequence: TGTGCCAGCAGAGGGACAGGCACAGATACGCAGTATTTT. This gives the protein CASRGTGTDTQYF.

The V and J genes are TRBV9 and TRBJ1-1, with a weak D call TRBD1 (5 bases). This CDR3 has 13 amino acids. The V end lost 3 bases, the J end lost 4 bases, and 10 bases lay between the germline ends. Per the germline V gene, CDR1 is SGDLS and CDR2 is YYNGEE. Here the CDR3 DNA reads TGTGCCAGCAGCGAGGGGATTCTCACTGAAGCTTTCTTT. Residues: CASSEGILTEAFF.

V gene TRBV21-1 combines with J gene TRBJ2-2; the listed D gene, TRBD2, was not tested against the DNA. TRBV21-1 is a recognized pseudogene. The CDR3 totals 20 residues. The CDR3 sequence is CASSKESIKGGPPHTGELFF. The CDR3 nucleotides are TGTGCCAGCAGCAAAGAAAGCATTAAGGGCGGGCCTCCTCACACCGGGGAGCTGTTTTTT.

V and J are TRBV2 and TRBJ2-1; 7 bases are shared with TRBD1. V lost 7 bases to trimming and J lost 4 bases; unmatched junction nucleotides: 7. The CDR3 runs 14 residues. CDR1 is SNHLY, CDR2 FYNNEI, per germline. Here the CDR3 reads CASKGAAPYNEQFF. CDR3 sequence (DNA): TGTGCCAGCAAGGGGGCAGCCCCGTACAATGAGCAGTTCTTC.

This clone was counted only a few times. A read error may produce the germline difference seen at one junction end. The gene calls are TRBV15 and TRBJ1-2; the D gene is possibly TRBD1 (6 bases). Germline values: CDR1 LNHNV, CDR2 YYDKDF (reference sequence). This CDR3 spans 14 amino acids. CDR3: CATSREQGSYGYPF. The CDR3 DNA is TGTGCCACCAGCAGAGAGCAGGGGAGCTATGGCTACCCCTTC.

This rearrangement joins TRBV7-8 to TRBJ2-5; tentatively, D is TRBD1 (5 bases). The CDR3 is made up of 14 amino acids. Germline assignment: CDR1 SGHVS and CDR2 FQNEAQ. The V gene lost 1 base and the J gene lost 6 bases, with 12 bases spanning the gap. CDR3 residues: CASSLETQGQTQYF. DNA for the CDR3: TGTGCCAGCAGCTTAGAGACTCAGGGCCAGACCCAGTACTTC.

The chain couples TRBV2 to TRBJ2-2; tentative D call: TRBD2 (6 bases). This CDR3 is 14 amino acids long. Germline lookup yields CDR1 SNHLY and CDR2 FYNNEI. V was clipped by 2 bases and J by 6 bases, with 10 bases between them. CDR3 in DNA: TGTGCCAGCAGTGAACGGGGGACGGCCGGGGAGCTGTTTTTT. It yields the protein CASSERGTAGELFF.

This chain's CDR3 is CASSSPSAGDSYEQYF. The DNA for the CDR3 is TGTGCCAGCAGTTCCCCCTCCGCGGGAGACTCCTACGAGCAGTACTTC. This rearrangement joins TRBV27 to TRBJ2-7; 7 bases match TRBD2. Germline CDR1 is MNHEY and CDR2 is SMNVEV (reference sequence). The CDR3 is 16 residues long. Trimming at V came to 4 bases and at J to 0 bases, leaving 9 bases not matched to a gene.

There are a few counts of this clone. V is TRBV4-3 and J is TRBJ2-7, with D possibly matching TRBD2 (6 bases). Trimming left V 8 bases short and J 4 bases short, with 21 bases between. Germline values: CDR1 LGHNA, CDR2 YSLEER. The CDR3 is 15 amino acids. CDR3 in DNA: TGCGCCAGCCACCCAAGGGTAGCGGAGCCTTACGAGCAGTACTTC. Translation: CASHPRVAEPYEQYF.

This rearrangement joins TRBV5-1 to TRBJ2-7, with a weak D call TRBD1 (6 bases). V was trimmed by 2 bases and J by 2 bases, leaving 11 bases between them. This CDR3 has 14 residues. CDR1 and CDR2 from the germline V gene are SGHRS and YFSETQ. The CDR3 here is CASSFRGNTYEQYF. The CDR3 nucleotides are TGCGCCAGCAGCTTCAGGGGAAACACCTACGAGCAGTACTTC.

The DNA for the CDR3 is TGCGCCAGCAGCTTGGGGGGCCTTAATGAAAAACTGTTTTTT. This codes for CASSLGGLNEKLFF. V usage is TRBV5-1 and J usage is TRBJ1-4, with D perhaps matching TRBD1 (5 bases). V lost 0 bases and J lost 4, with 7 bases in between. The V gene's germline CDR1 is SGHRS and CDR2 YFSETQ. This CDR3 region has 14 residues.

The genes are TRBV7-6 and TRBJ1-1, with 7 bases identical to TRBD1. Germline CDR1 reads SGHVS; CDR2 reads FNYEAQ. The CDR3 totals 15 residues. After removal of 4 bases from V and 4 bases from J, the junction contained 9 bases not matched to a gene. CDR3 sequence reads: CASSSGQFESTEAFF. The DNA for the CDR3 is TGTGCCAGCAGCTCGGGACAGTTTGAGAGCACTGAAGCTTTCTTT.

V and J are TRBV6-1 and TRBJ2-2, with 9 bases lining up with TRBD2. This CDR3 comprises 18 residues. The junction had 9 bases not matched to a gene; V was cut back by 1 base and J by 3 bases. Germline CDR1 reads MNHNS; CDR2 reads SASEGT. In DNA, the CDR3 is TGTGCCAGCAGTGAAGTCGGCGGGGGGGCGGATTACACCGGGGAGCTGTTTTTT. It yields the protein CASSEVGGGADYTGELFF.

The rearrangement joins TRBV7-9 to TRBJ2-7, with a possible D match to TRBD2 (6 bases). V lost 6 bases and J 0 bases, leaving 15 bases between the germline ends. CDR1 SEHNR and CDR2 FQNEAQ come from the germline V gene (reference sequence). The CDR3 sequence is 15 residues long. The CDR3 DNA reads as TGTGCCAGCAGTAGTACGGGAGATAGCTCCTACGAGCAGTACTTC. Amino acid sequence: CASSSTGDSSYEQYF.

The rearrangement links TRBV18 to TRBJ1-5; TRBD1 aligns across 8 bases. Germline lookup yields CDR1 KGHSH and CDR2 LQKENI. The CDR3 has 13 residues. With 6 bases clipped from V and 6 bases from J, the junction kept 4 bases outside the gene matches. The CDR3 region is CASSQTGVQPQHF. DNA of the CDR3: TGTGCCAGCTCCCAGACAGGGGTTCAGCCCCAGCATTTT.

CDR3 bases: TGTGCCAGCAGCCCCGGGAGGAGCGGGAGGGCCGGTAGTGAGCAGTTCTTC. It yields the protein CASSPGRSGRAGSEQFF. This sequence joins TRBV11-3 and TRBJ2-1; 10 bases are shared with TRBD2. The CDR3 spans 17 residues. Germline V gene lookup returns CDR1 SGHNT and CDR2 YENEEA. Trimming took 5 bases from V and 9 from J; bases not matched to a gene: 16.

This clone came up a few times. The V gene is TRBV5-1, the J gene TRBJ1-1; D ambiguous. The V gene lost 0 bases and the J gene lost 0 bases, with 6 bases spanning the gap. The CDR3 is made up of 14 amino acids. CDR1 is SGHRS and CDR2 is YFSETQ in the germline V gene. The CDR3 nucleotides are TGCGCCAGCAGCTTGGTGGCAATGAACACTGAAGCTTTCTTT. It is translated as CASSLVAMNTEAFF.

This clone is a singleton in its sample. The chain uses TRBV6-1 and TRBJ2-3, with D perhaps matching TRBD2 (6 bases). Germline values: CDR1 MNHNS, CDR2 SASEGT. Trimming removed 2 bases at V and 8 bases at J, with 26 bases between. The CDR3 contains 18 residues. CDR3 sequence: CASSENAPGLGPRPTQYF. CDR3 nucleotides: TGTGCCAGCAGTGAAAACGCTCCGGGACTGGGCCCCCGGCCTACGCAGTATTTT.

This chain connects TRBV10-3 to TRBJ2-7; 7 bases are shared with TRBD2. V lost 0 bases to trimming and J lost 3 bases; unmatched junction nucleotides: 11. The CDR3 is 17 residues long. Germline CDR1 ENHRY, CDR2 SYGVKD. CDR3 loop: CAISESGGASGVYEQYF. Here the CDR3 DNA reads TGTGCCATCAGTGAGTCGGGCGGGGCTAGCGGAGTCTACGAGCAGTACTTC.

The rearrangement links TRBV2 to TRBJ2-1, with 8 positions matching TRBD1. CDR1 and CDR2 (germline): SNHLY, FYNNEI. V lost 3 bases, J lost 4 bases, and 8 bases stayed unmatched. The CDR3 consists of 16 residues. The CDR3 protein is CASSEGGQGLYNEQFF. CDR3 coding DNA: TGTGCCAGCAGTGAGGGTGGACAGGGATTATACAATGAGCAGTTCTTC.

The rearrangement links TRBV2 to TRBJ2-5, with TRBD2 matching 8 bases. Germline assignment: CDR1 SNHLY and CDR2 FYNNEI. The length of the CDR3 is 15 residues. The trim removed 3 bases at V and 5 bases at J, leaving 8 bases unmatched. The CDR3 protein is CASSEGGSGAETQYF. CDR3 coding DNA: TGTGCCAGCAGTGAGGGGGGTAGCGGGGCTGAGACCCAGTACTTC.

V is TRBV6-5 and J is TRBJ1-6, with 7 bases lining up with TRBD1. Germline lookup yields CDR1 MNHEY and CDR2 SVGAGI. V gave up 5 bases and J gave up 7 bases; unmatched junction bases: 5. The CDR3 is 14 residues long. The CDR3 is CASSPRDRNSPLHF. In DNA, the CDR3 is TGTGCCAGCAGTCCCCGGGACAGAAATTCACCCCTCCACTTT.

Regarding this clone: The junction departs from germline at one end; a sequencing error may be responsible. The CDR3 protein is CASSQDRSGHYGYPF. In DNA, the CDR3 is TGCGCCAGCAGCCAAGATCGGTCGGGACACTATGGCTACCCCTTC. V usage is TRBV4-3 and J usage is TRBJ1-2; D is possibly TRBD1 (6 bases). Germline V gives CDR1 LGHNA, CDR2 YSLEER. CDR3 length: 15 residues.

The chain joins TRBV2 to TRBJ2-1; no clear D gene. Looked up from germline, CDR1 is SNHLY and CDR2 is FYNNEI. The CDR3 consists of 15 residues. V was shortened by 5 bases and J by 5 bases, with 16 bases between the two germline ends. CDR3 amino acids: CASSPPRGNHNEQFF. The DNA of the CDR3 is TGTGCCAGCAGTCCACCCCGCGGTAACCACAATGAGCAGTTCTTC.

This chain uses TRBV6-5 with TRBJ2-7; D possibly corresponds to TRBD1 (5 bases). The CDR3 length is 14 residues. Germline-derived CDR1 and CDR2 are MNHEY and SVGAGI. Trimming took 4 bases from V and 3 from J, leaving 13 bases between them. The CDR3: CASSFLDSSYEQYF. The CDR3 nucleotides are TGTGCCAGCAGTTTTCTAGACAGTAGCTACGAGCAGTACTTC.